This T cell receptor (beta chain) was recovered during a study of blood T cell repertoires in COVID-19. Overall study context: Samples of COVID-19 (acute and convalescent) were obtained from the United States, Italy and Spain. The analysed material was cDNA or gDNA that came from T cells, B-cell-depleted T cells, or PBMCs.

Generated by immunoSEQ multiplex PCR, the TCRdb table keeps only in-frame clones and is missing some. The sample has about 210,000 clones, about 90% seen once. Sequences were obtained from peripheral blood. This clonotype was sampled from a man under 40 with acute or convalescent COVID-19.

CDR3 coding DNA: TGTGCCAGCAGCTTGGCAGGGAAGGTTAATTCACCCCTCCACTTT. The encoded protein is CASSLAGKVNSPLHF. This chain links TRBV5-4 with TRBJ1-6, with D tentatively TRBD1 (5 bases). Germline CDR1 reads SGHNT; CDR2 reads YYREEE (reference sequence). This CDR3 has 15 amino acids. The V gene lost 0 bases and the J gene lost 6 bases, with 10 bases spanning the gap.